A single sample gave rise to the 17 T cell receptor beta chains below, sequenced in a study of patients and donors after allogeneic stem cell transplantation. TCRdb reprocessed the RT-PCR reads via MiXCR and lists one record per CDR3 protein. The sample lists 25,000 to 40,000 distinct CDR3 sequences; roughly a third were seen once. Sequenced material: blood, either unsorted or a sorted T cell fraction (not recorded which). Receptors were obtained from a human donor who was either an allogeneic HSCT recipient or a stem cell or donor lymphocyte infusion donor (not recorded which). It is not recorded whose cells these are; they may come from a transplant donor.

The chain recombines TRBV20-1 with TRBJ2-7; 8 nucleotides match TRBD2. The CDR3 is 15 amino acids. Per the germline V gene, CDR1 is DFQATT and CDR2 is SNEGSKA (reference sequence). V lost 3 bases to trimming and J lost 5 bases; unmatched junction nucleotides: 12. The CDR3, as DNA: TGCAGTGCTAGGGATAGGGCTAGCGGGCGGGACGAGCAGTACTTC. It codes for CSARDRASGRDEQYF.

In this sample, this clonotype turned up a few times. V gene TRBV18 combines with J gene TRBJ1-3; D uncertain. V lost 6 bases to trimming and J lost 3 bases, with 18 bases between them. Per germline, CDR1 KGHSH and CDR2 LQKENI. The CDR3 sequence is 16 residues long. CDR3 sequence: CASSLSTRVLGNTIYF. Here the CDR3 DNA reads TGTGCCAGCTCCCTCAGTACGAGGGTACTTGGAAACACCATATATTTT.

The chain combines TRBV6-6 with TRBJ1-5; D gene uncertain. The CDR3 totals 12 residues. Germline loops: CDR1 MNHNY, CDR2 SVGAGI (reference sequence). Trimming shortened V by 2 bases and J by 8 bases, and 7 bases separated the two germline ends. This CDR3 reads CASSYGSKPQHF. The DNA for the CDR3 is TGTGCCAGCAGTTACGGGAGTAAGCCCCAGCATTTT.

J is TRBJ2-7 and V is TRBV28, with 8 bases lining up with TRBD1. V lost 3 bases to trimming and J lost 0 bases; unmatched junction nucleotides: 10. Germline CDR1 reads MDHEN; CDR2 reads SYDVKM. CDR3 size: 17 residues. In DNA, the CDR3 is TGTGCCAGCAGTTTCGGACAGGGTCCGATTTCCTCCTACGAGCAGTACTTC. Residues: CASSFGQGPISSYEQYF.

This clonotype was observed once. This sequence joins TRBV29-1 and TRBJ1-5, with D hard to call. Germline V gene data show CDR1 as SQVTM and CDR2 as ANQGSEA. V was clipped by 4 bases and J by 7 bases, with 14 bases between them. This CDR3 contains 13 residues. The CDR3 coding sequence is TGCAGCGTTGGGTTCGAGCGGGGACAGCCCCAGCATTTT. Translated, it gives CSVGFERGQPQHF.

This clonotype was counted a few times. The chain carries TRBV7-9 and TRBJ2-4; tentative D call: TRBD1 (6 bases). This CDR3 comprises 14 residues. Germline CDR1 is SEHNR and CDR2 is FQNEAQ (reference sequence). V was cut by 2 bases and J by 1 base, with 6 bases left in between. The CDR3 protein is CASSLTGAKNIQYF. The DNA of the CDR3 is TGTGCCAGCAGCTTAACAGGGGCCAAAAACATTCAGTACTTC.

This clonotype was picked up a small number of times. This chain links TRBV7-3 with TRBJ2-1; D is undetermined. Germline V gene lookup returns CDR1 SGHTA and CDR2 FQGTGA. CDR3 length equals 14 residues. The V end was cut by 0 bases, the J end by 6 bases, with 9 bases between. This CDR3 is CASSLTPSSNEQFF. DNA for the CDR3: TGTGCCAGCAGCTTAACCCCGAGTAGCAATGAGCAGTTCTTC.

V gene TRBV24-1 combines with J gene TRBJ1-1, with 10 bases aligning to TRBD1. Germline V gene lookup returns CDR1 KGHDR and CDR2 SFDVKD. V lost 4 bases, J lost 4 bases, and 11 bases stayed unmatched. This CDR3 has 17 residues. CDR3 in amino acids: CATSDGPPTGGLTEAFF. CDR3 sequence (DNA): TGTGCCACCAGTGACGGCCCCCCGACAGGGGGCCTCACTGAAGCTTTCTTT.

CDR3 residues: CASSVAPLETQYF. Written as DNA, the CDR3 is TGTGCCAGCAGCGTAGCCCCCCTTGAGACCCAGTACTTC. J is TRBJ2-5 and V is TRBV9; D not resolved. The CDR3 extends over 13 amino acids. CDR1 SGDLS and CDR2 YYNGEE come from the germline V gene. Deletions cut 0 bases from V and 5 bases from J, with 8 bases between.

The J gene is TRBJ1-2, the V gene TRBV6-9; 7 bases are shared with TRBD1. The V gene end was trimmed by 4 bases and the J gene end by 0 bases; junction bases not matched to a gene: 2. Per germline, CDR1 MNHGY and CDR2 SVAAGI. This CDR3 comprises 14 residues. In DNA form, the CDR3 reads TGTGCCAGCAGTTCACAGGGGACTAACTATGGCTACACCTTC. Translating gives CASSSQGTNYGYTF.

This clonotype was found a few times. The chain couples TRBV20-1 to TRBJ1-4; D unresolved. This CDR3 region has 12 residues. CDR1 and CDR2 from the germline V gene are DFQATT and SNEGSKA (reference sequence). Trimming removed 3 bases at V and 5 bases at J, with 7 bases between. CDR3 in DNA: TGCAGTGCTAGGCGCCTAAATGAAAAACTGTTTTTT. This sequence encodes CSARRLNEKLFF.

The genes are TRBV5-1 and TRBJ1-1; D unresolved. The CDR3 has 14 amino acids. From germline, CDR1 is SGHRS and CDR2 YFSETQ. Trimming shortened V by 0 bases and J by 1 base, and 7 bases separated the two germline ends. CDR3 protein: CASSLGGENTEAFF. DNA for the CDR3: TGCGCCAGCAGCTTGGGTGGGGAGAACACTGAAGCTTTCTTT.

CDR3 sequence: CASSVSAVAKNIQYF. CDR3 bases: TGCGCCAGCAGCGTATCAGCAGTAGCCAAAAACATTCAGTACTTC. The chain uses TRBV5-1 and TRBJ2-4, with D unresolved. V dropped 4 bases and J dropped 0 bases, with 11 bases sitting between them. The germline CDR1 and CDR2 sequences are SGHRS and YFSETQ. This CDR3 has 15 residues.

The chain uses TRBV20-1 and TRBJ1-4; D is ambiguous. The germline CDR1 and CDR2 sequences are DFQATT and SNEGSKA (reference sequence). CDR3 length: 11 residues. The ends were cut back, 6 bases at V and 8 bases at J, with 10 bases in the middle. CDR3 region: CSAGVVEKLFF. DNA of the CDR3: TGCAGTGCCGGGGTTGTAGAAAAACTGTTTTTT.

This clonotype was detected only a few times. The chain combines TRBV4-3 with TRBJ1-4; 10 bases map to TRBD1. CDR1 LGHNA and CDR2 YSLEER come from the germline V gene. The junction had 14 bases not matched to a gene; V was cut back by 4 bases and J by 0 bases. CDR3 length: 20 amino acids. The CDR3 DNA reads TGCGCCAGCAGCCGGAAGCCCGGGACAGGGGCCTCGACAACTAATGAAAAACTGTTTTTT. Encoded protein: CASSRKPGTGASTTNEKLFF.

The gene calls are TRBV2 and TRBJ2-7; D is ambiguous. The CDR3 has 14 residues. From germline, CDR1 is SNHLY and CDR2 FYNNEI. Trimming pared 3 bases from V and 3 bases from J, leaving 12 bases between. The CDR3 bases are TGTGCCAGCAGTGATGTTCCCCGAATCTACGAGCAGTACGTC. Amino acids: CASSDVPRIYEQYV.

The chain employs TRBV20-1 and TRBJ1-3, with unresolved D. The V and J ends lost 0 bases and 0 bases respectively, with 6 bases between them. The CDR3 extends over 14 amino acids. The germline V gene has CDR1 DFQATT and CDR2 SNEGSKA (reference sequence). The CDR3 region is CSARDVNSGNTIYF. The DNA for the CDR3 is TGCAGTGCTAGAGATGTGAACTCTGGAAACACCATATATTTT.